One and the same sample provided the 20 T cell receptor beta chains below, sequenced in a study of cytomegalovirus exposure and HLA in healthy donors (dated by TCRdb to 2015 to 2018). Library preparation used the immunoSEQ multiplex PCR assay. This immuneACCESS table, as held by TCRdb, lists in-frame sequences with V and J called but not all clones. Of the missing ones, under half trace to an unresolved V gene in checked studies; the others have no known cause. This sample is represented by 150,000 to 200,000 clones; approximately 80% of them were singletons. The ten most abundant clones make up about 2.3% of the sample. Sequenced input: PBMCs. The receptor set was obtained from a man aged 25-40 years in good health and CMV-seropositive.

This clone was detected once. V is TRBV5-1 and J is TRBJ1-2; no clear D. Germline-derived CDR1 and CDR2 are SGHRS and YFSETQ. The V end was cut by 1 base, the J end by 2 bases, with 15 bases between. The CDR3 runs to 16 residues. The CDR3 protein is CASSLNPGYKNYGYTF. CDR3 sequence (DNA): TGCGCCAGCAGCTTGAACCCGGGGTACAAAAACTATGGCTACACCTTC.

V gene TRBV7-2 combines with J gene TRBJ2-7, with D possibly being TRBD1 (6 bases). Germline CDR1 and CDR2: SGHTA and FQGNSA. With 3 bases removed from V and 0 bases from J, the gap between germline ends came to 9 bases. The CDR3 covers 14 residues. CDR3 DNA sequence: TGTGCCAGCAGCTTCGGACAGAGCTCCTACGAGCAGTACTTC. Protein sequence: CASSFGQSSYEQYF.

This chain uses TRBV13 with TRBJ2-5, with 9 positions matching TRBD2. V gave up 4 bases and J gave up 0 bases; unmatched junction bases: 3. The CDR3 extends over 15 amino acids. The germline gives CDR1 PRHDT, CDR2 FYEKMQ (reference sequence). The CDR3 loop is CASSWPSGDQETQYF. The CDR3 coding sequence is TGTGCCAGCAGCTGGCCTAGCGGGGACCAAGAGACCCAGTACTTC.

As for this clone: An end of the junction does not agree with germline; a read error may underlie this. V usage is TRBV7-7 and J usage is TRBJ2-1; D gene uncertain. CDR3 size: 14 residues. The germline CDR1 and CDR2 sequences are SSHAT and FNYEAQ (reference sequence). The chain's CDR3 is CASSLGSGDWEQFF. The CDR3 nucleotides read TGTGCTAGCAGCTTAGGCTCGGGTGACTGGGAGCAGTTCTTC.

The count of this clone is one. One junction end disagrees with the germline gene, perhaps due to a read error. The genes are TRBV6-1 and TRBJ2-1; the match to TRBD2 covers 10 bases. Germline V gene sequence: CDR1 MNHNS, CDR2 SASEGT. The CDR3 loop spans 13 amino acids. This CDR3 is CASSEGLAGVGIF. The CDR3 DNA reads as TGTGCCAGCAGTGAAGGGCTAGCGGGGGTGGGGATCTTC.

V gene TRBV15 combines with J gene TRBJ2-1, with 9 bases aligning to TRBD2. In germline, CDR1 is LNHNV, CDR2 YYDKDF (reference sequence). V lost 5 bases to trimming and J lost 9 bases; unmatched junction nucleotides: 11. The CDR3 length is 15 residues. CDR3 sequence reads: CATSGQRGVLAEQFF. In DNA, the CDR3 is TGTGCCACCAGCGGCCAGCGGGGGGTTTTGGCTGAGCAGTTCTTC.

The J gene is TRBJ1-4, the V gene TRBV19, with 9 nucleotides matching TRBD1. The CDR3 sequence is 15 residues long. The germline gives CDR1 LNHDA, CDR2 SQIVND (reference sequence). V gave up 5 bases and J gave up 2 bases; unmatched junction bases: 3. The CDR3 region is CASSLTGGTNEKLFF. Here the CDR3 DNA reads TGTGCCAGTAGTCTCACAGGGGGCACTAATGAAAAACTGTTTTTT.

The chain couples TRBV11-3 to TRBJ2-1; 9 bases are shared with TRBD2. The CDR3 extends over 16 amino acids. The trim removed 5 bases at V and 3 bases at J, leaving 8 bases unmatched. Per germline, CDR1 SGHNT and CDR2 YENEEA. In DNA, the CDR3 is TGTGCCAGCAGCACCAGAAGCGGGGGGATCTACAATGAGCAGTTCTTC. Encoded protein: CASSTRSGGIYNEQFF.

The gene calls are TRBV6-1 and TRBJ2-7; the match to TRBD2 covers 10 bases. Germline CDR1 MNHNS, CDR2 SASEGT. CDR3 length: 16 residues. The junction had 6 bases not matched to a gene; V was cut back by 4 bases and J by 0 bases. The CDR3 DNA follows: TGTGCCAGCAGTGGTAGACTAGCGGGTCGCTCCTACGAGCAGTACTTC. Amino acids: CASSGRLAGRSYEQYF.

CDR3 residues: CASSFDPGQGTYEQYF. The CDR3 DNA sequence: TGCGCCAGCAGCTTTGATCCGGGACAGGGAACGTACGAGCAGTACTTC. The V call is TRBV5-1, the J call TRBJ2-7; 9 bases align to TRBD1. The germline V gene has CDR1 SGHRS and CDR2 YFSETQ. The CDR3 totals 16 residues. The ends lost 2 bases at V and 4 bases at J; junction bases unmatched: 10.

The chain links TRBV28 to TRBJ2-1; D possibly corresponds to TRBD2 (6 bases). CDR1 and CDR2 from the germline V gene are MDHEN and SYDVKM. The V gene lost 10 bases and the J gene lost 8 bases, with 21 bases spanning the gap. CDR3 length: 14 amino acids. The CDR3 reads CATLLRDSLHEQFF. DNA of the CDR3: TGTGCCACCCTCCTCCGGGACTCACTTCATGAGCAGTTCTTC.

The table lists this clone with a few counts. This sample also contains other DNA sequences that code for the same CDR3. V is TRBV5-5 and J is TRBJ2-7; the D is unclear. The CDR3 loop spans 11 amino acids. The germline V gene encodes CDR1 SGHKS and CDR2 YYEKEE (reference sequence). The germline V and J ends were trimmed by 6 bases and 0 bases, with 4 bases remaining between them. CDR3 amino acids: CASTLSYEQYF. The CDR3 bases are TGTGCCAGCACCCTCTCCTACGAGCAGTACTTC.

The chain couples TRBV25-1 to TRBJ2-7, with D unclear. From germline, CDR1 is MGHDK and CDR2 SYGVNS. V gave up 4 bases and J gave up 8 bases, with 18 bases separating them. The CDR3 consists of 14 residues. CDR3 region: CASSALGFSGKQYF. Written as DNA, the CDR3 is TGTGCCAGCAGTGCCCTAGGATTTTCTGGCAAGCAGTACTTC.

V gene TRBV7-9 combines with J gene TRBJ2-4; a weak D match, TRBD2 (6 bases). The CDR3 length is 11 residues. From germline, CDR1 is SEHNR and CDR2 FQNEAQ (reference sequence). V was clipped by 5 bases and J by 11 bases, with 10 bases between them. The CDR3 protein is CASSVGGFQYF. CDR3 bases: TGTGCCAGCAGCGTGGGGGGATTTCAGTACTTC.

The chain combines TRBV4-1 with TRBJ1-1; TRBD1 is a possible D gene (5 bases). Trimming removed 6 bases at V and 4 bases at J, with 9 bases between. The CDR3 loop spans 12 amino acids. Germline lookup yields CDR1 MGHRA and CDR2 YSYEKL. The DNA of the CDR3 is TGCGCCAGCAGTAGGGGTGGCACTGAAGCTTTCTTT. Translating it yields CASSRGGTEAFF.

The chain recombines TRBV4-3 with TRBJ2-3, with 8 bases identical to TRBD1. J lost 1 base, V lost 4 bases, and 4 bases had no gene match. CDR1 is LGHNA and CDR2 is YSLEER in the germline V gene. This CDR3 is built from 15 residues. CDR3 bases: TGCGCCAGCAGCCGAGGACAGGGCGGCACAGATACGCAGTATTTT. Its translation: CASSRGQGGTDTQYF.

The CDR3, as DNA: TGTGCCAGCAGCGACGGGGGCTGGGCGGGGGGGCAAGAGACCCAGTACTTC. It codes for CASSDGGWAGGQETQYF. The V gene is TRBV9, the J gene TRBJ2-5; 9 bases match TRBD2. V shed 3 bases, J shed 2 bases, and the junction held 11 bases outside the gene matches. Germline V gene lookup returns CDR1 SGDLS and CDR2 YYNGEE. The CDR3 covers 17 residues.

V usage is TRBV5-1 and J usage is TRBJ2-7; TRBD2 agrees at 8 bases. The CDR3 extends over 15 amino acids. Losses at the gene ends were 2 bases for V and 0 bases for J; bases not matched to a gene: 4. In germline, CDR1 is SGHRS, CDR2 YFSETQ. The CDR3 region is CASSFLAGPSYEQYF. In DNA form, the CDR3 reads TGCGCCAGCAGCTTCTTAGCGGGGCCCTCCTACGAGCAGTACTTC.

The V call is TRBV2, the J call TRBJ1-1; the D is unclear. The CDR3 runs 18 residues. Trimming pared 1 base from V and 0 bases from J, leaving 18 bases between. The germline CDR1 and CDR2 sequences are SNHLY and FYNNEI. The CDR3 protein is CASSEELVGRNLNTEAFF. DNA of the CDR3: TGTGCCAGCAGTGAAGAACTGGTGGGCCGCAACCTGAACACTGAAGCTTTCTTT.

A note on this clone: This sample also contains other DNA sequences that code for the same CDR3. The rearrangement uses TRBV27 and TRBJ1-5; D gene uncertain. CDR1 is MNHEY and CDR2 is SMNVEV in the germline V gene (reference sequence). V gave up 3 bases and J gave up 5 bases, with 5 bases separating them. The CDR3 totals 12 residues. The CDR3 spells CASSFIDQPQHF. CDR3 in DNA: TGTGCCAGCAGTTTCATAGATCAGCCCCAGCATTTT.